This is a list of T cell receptor beta chains from one sample in a study of spatial heterogeneity in lung cancer. One entry per CDR3 protein results from TCRdb running MiXCR on the 5' RACE reads. The sample lists 55,000 to 70,000 distinct CDR3 sequences, nearly 6.5% occurring once. Source: PBMCs, taken at surgery. These receptors were obtained from a female donor with early-stage non-small cell lung cancer. CDR3s include the opening cysteine and the closing phenylalanine or tryptophan. A D gene is named only where the DNA matches it firmly. Clone size is given for some rows only: seen once, a few or many times, or a class if the clone is expanded.

-,TRBJ2-6,TRBV7-3,TRBD1,TGTGCCAGCAGCCAGGGACAGTTGTTAGCTGGGGCCAACGTCCTGACTTTC,CASSQGQLLAGANVLTF
-,TRBJ1-1,TRBV7-3,TRBD1,TGTGCCAGCAGCTCCGGGACAGGGGATTACACTGAAGCTTTCTTT,CASSSGTGDYTEAFF
many,TRBJ1-3,TRBV9,-,TGTGCCAGCAGCGCTCCCCCGGGGCTATCTGGAAACACCATATATTTT,CASSAPPGLSGNTIYF
many,TRBJ1-5,TRBV2,TRBD1,TGTGCCAGCAGTGGTGGCCGGGGGACAGGGGTCAATCAGCCCCAGCATTTT,CASSGGRGTGVNQPQHF
-,TRBJ2-7,TRBV28,-,TGTGCCAGCAGTCCAGGGGGGGTACTCTACGAGCAGTACTTC,CASSPGGVLYEQYF
-,TRBJ2-1,TRBV19,-,TGTGCCAGTAGTATAGGGTGGGCGGTTGGTTCGAATGAGCAGTTCTTC,CASSIGWAVGSNEQFF
many,TRBJ1-1,TRBV29-1,TRBD1,TGCAGCGGCGGACAGGGGGTGAACACTGAAGCTTTCTTT,CSGGQGVNTEAFF
few,TRBJ2-3,TRBV13,-,TGTGCCAGCAGCTGGCGCGGCGGCACAGATACGCAGTATTTT,CASSWRGGTDTQYF
many,TRBJ2-1,TRBV6-4,-,TGTGCCAGCAGTGAACAGGGAGGCAATGAGCAGTTCTTC,CASSEQGGNEQFF
few,TRBJ2-3,TRBV6-6,-,TGTGCCAGCAATGAGGGACTTCTCACAGATACGCAGTATTTT,CASNEGLLTDTQYF
-,TRBJ1-4,TRBV5-1,TRBD1,TGCGCCAGCAGATCGGACAGGGGGCGTGAAAAACTGTTTTTT,CASRSDRGREKLFF
few,TRBJ1-2,TRBV12-3/TRBV12-4,-,TGTGCCAGCAGTTTTGGGGACGGAACAAGGAGCTACACCTTC,CASSFGDGTRSYTF
many,TRBJ1-1,TRBV5-1,TRBD1,TGCGCCAGCAGCTCCGGGACAGGGGGCACTGAAGCTTTCTTT,CASSSGTGGTEAFF
-,TRBJ1-6,TRBV27,-,TGTGCCAGCAGTTTAGGGACATATATTGAAAATTCACCCCTCCACTTT,CASSLGTYIENSPLHF
many,TRBJ1-5,TRBV6-6,TRBD1,TGTGCCAGCAGCCCTGGACAGGGCAAGGCGCAGCAGCATTTT,CASSPGQGKAQQHF
-,TRBJ2-7,TRBV7-9,-,TGTGCCAGCAGCGCGCTTGCCGGGACTCCCGACTACGAGCAGTACTTC,CASSALAGTPDYEQYF
few,TRBJ2-3,TRBV24-1,-,TGTGCCACCAGTGATCCCGGCACAGATACGCAGTATTTT,CATSDPGTDTQYF
many,TRBJ2-7,TRBV27,TRBD2,TGTGCCAGCAGTTTAAGGATAGGAGCGGGGTCCTACGAGCAGTACTTC,CASSLRIGAGSYEQYF
many,TRBJ1-6,TRBV6-1,TRBD1,TGTGCCAGCGGACGGGACAGGGCAAAGAGTTCACCCCTCCACTTT,CASGRDRAKSSPLHF
few,TRBJ1-5,TRBV7-2,-,TGTGCCAGCAGCCCTAATCCTCTCTATAGCAATCAGCCCCAGCATTTT,CASSPNPLYSNQPQHF
many,TRBJ2-3,TRBV11-2,-,TGTGCCAGCAGCTTAGTGGCAGATACGCAGTATTTT,CASSLVADTQYF
few,TRBJ1-3,TRBV20-1,-,TGCAGTGCTAGAGATTGGACTCGGGGGGACACCATATATTTT,CSARDWTRGDTIYF
-,TRBJ2-2,TRBV20-1,-,TGCAGTGCTAGGTTCCCTAGCTCCGGGGAGCTGTTTTTT,CSARFPSSGELFF
many,TRBJ2-1,TRBV5-4,-,TGTGCCAGCAGCCAGGGGTACGATGAGCAGTTCTTC,CASSQGYDEQFF
-,TRBJ1-2,TRBV6-6,-,TGTGCCAGCAGTTCTCCTACTGGGGCGGATAACTATGGCTACACCTTC,CASSSPTGADNYGYTF
few,TRBJ2-1,TRBV7-2,-,TGTGCCAGCAGCTTAGGGTCTCACAATGAGCAGTTCTTC,CASSLGSHNEQFF
many,TRBJ2-1,TRBV5-1,-,TGCGCCAGCAGCTTTGATGTGGGCTCCTACAATGAGCAGTTCTTC,CASSFDVGSYNEQFF
-,TRBJ1-1,TRBV11-2,-,TGTGCCAGCAGCTTAGTACGGGGCCACACTGAAGCTTTCTTT,CASSLVRGHTEAFF
many,TRBJ2-1,TRBV7-9,TRBD2,TGTGCCAGCAGCCCAGGACTAGCGGGAGTAAGAAATGAGCAGTTCTTC,CASSPGLAGVRNEQFF
few,TRBJ2-7,TRBV4-1,-,TGCGCCAGCAGCCAATGGAGGGTCTTAGGCGAGCAGTACTTC,CASSQWRVLGEQYF
many,TRBJ2-3,TRBV9,TRBD1,TGTGCCAGCAGCGCCCACAGGGGGCGGAGAGATACGCAGTATTTT,CASSAHRGRRDTQYF
many,TRBJ1-2,TRBV29-1,-,TGCAGCGTTGGGGGTCAGAACTATGGCTACACCTTC,CSVGGQNYGYTF